This passage covers 18 T cell receptor beta chains from one sample sequenced in a study of cytomegalovirus exposure and HLA in healthy donors. 60 Vbeta and 13 Jbeta primers were used in PCR. Sequencing used immunoSEQ multiplex PCR; TCRdb keeps in-frame clones, though not all of them. The sample includes under 150,000 clones, around 85% of them seen just once. Sequencing used PBMCs. The source is a boy younger than 18 in good health and CMV-seronegative.

This clone was found a few times. The chain links TRBV5-6 to TRBJ2-1; TRBD2 matches at 9 bases. V dropped 2 bases and J dropped 5; count of bases not matched to a gene: 5. Germline lookup yields CDR1 SGHDT and CDR2 YYEEEE. The CDR3 loop spans 15 amino acids. The CDR3 here is CASSFGGGVNNEQFF. Written as DNA, the CDR3 is TGTGCCAGCAGCTTCGGCGGGGGGGTAAACAATGAGCAGTTCTTC.

This sequence joins TRBV9 and TRBJ1-1; unclear D gene. CDR3 size: 14 residues. Per the germline V gene, CDR1 is SGDLS and CDR2 is YYNGEE. Trimming removed 0 bases at V and 0 bases at J, with 6 bases between. CDR3 nucleotides: TGTGCCAGCAGCGTAGAACAGATGAACACTGAAGCTTTCTTT. Encoded protein: CASSVEQMNTEAFF. The full variable domain, in which reference TRBV9 and TRBJ1-1 provide the parts outside the CDR3, is DSGVTQTPKHLITATGQRVTLRCSPRSGDLSVYWYQQSLDQGLQFLIQYYNGEERAKGNILERFSAQQFPDLHSELNLSSLELGDSALYFCASSVEQMNTEAFFGQGTRLTVV.

The CDR3 region has the DNA TGTGCCAGCAGGAGGGACAGGGGAAACACCTATGGCTACACCTTC. Its protein is CASRRDRGNTYGYTF. The chain uses TRBV2 and TRBJ1-2; TRBD1 agrees at 10 bases. Germline values: CDR1 SNHLY, CDR2 FYNNEI. This CDR3 contains 15 residues. With V trimmed by 6 bases and J by 4 bases, 8 bases remained unmatched.

The CDR3 reads CASSLSQEGKNEQYF. In DNA form, the CDR3 reads TGTGCCAGCAGTTTAAGTCAGGAGGGGAAAAACGAGCAGTACTTC. The chain is built from TRBV28 and TRBJ2-7; the D gene is possibly TRBD2 (6 bases). The germline V and J ends were trimmed by 2 bases and 5 bases, with 16 bases remaining between them. CDR1 is MDHEN, CDR2 SYDVKM, per germline. This CDR3 is built from 15 residues.

The chain links TRBV6-1 to TRBJ2-3; possible D gene TRBD2, 6 bases. The CDR3 covers 16 residues. Germline-derived CDR1 and CDR2 are MNHNS and SASEGT. Trimming removed 1 base at V and 1 base at J, with 12 bases between. The CDR3 reads CASSEGVAERTDTQYF. The CDR3 region has the DNA TGTGCCAGCAGTGAAGGAGTAGCGGAACGCACAGATACGCAGTATTTT.

The chain employs TRBV5-1 and TRBJ1-3; D may be TRBD1 (5 bases). The CDR3 extends over 15 amino acids. Germline V gene lookup returns CDR1 SGHRS and CDR2 YFSETQ. V lost 3 bases and J 4 bases, leaving 14 bases between the germline ends. DNA for the CDR3: TGCGCCAGCAGCTGGGGGGACTCCTCAGGAAACACCATATATTTT. This gives the protein CASSWGDSSGNTIYF.

The J gene is TRBJ1-5, the V gene TRBV28; TRBD1 agrees at 8 bases. CDR1 and CDR2 from the germline V gene are MDHEN and SYDVKM. The V segment lost 6 bases and the J segment 1 base; nucleotides outside the gene matches: 2. There are 14 residues in the CDR3. The DNA of the CDR3 is TGTGCCAGCAGCCGGACAGGGAGCAATCAGCCCCAGCATTTT. It translates to CASSRTGSNQPQHF. The whole variable domain, filled in from reference TRBV28 and TRBJ1-5, reads DVKVTQSSRYLVKRTGEKVFLECVQDMDHENMFWYRQDPGLGLRLIYFSYDVKMKEKGDIPEGYSVSREKKERFSLILESASTNQTSMYLCASSRTGSNQPQHFGDGTRLSIL.

The chain joins TRBV4-3 to TRBJ1-1; possible D gene TRBD1, 5 bases. V lost 2 bases, J lost 1 base, and 14 bases lay in between. The germline V gene has CDR1 LGHNA and CDR2 YSLEER. This CDR3 region has 16 residues. CDR3 sequence reads: CASSQTRTGPNTEAFF. The CDR3 coding sequence is TGCGCCAGCAGCCAAACAAGAACAGGCCCGAACACTGAAGCTTTCTTT.

The rearrangement joins TRBV6-4 to TRBJ1-5; weak D call: TRBD1 (5 bases). The CDR3 is 15 residues long. CDR1 MRHNA and CDR2 SNTAGT come from the germline V gene. V was shortened by 0 bases and J by 2 bases, with 8 bases between the two germline ends. The DNA for the CDR3 is TGTGCCAGCAGTGACTCGGCGGGGGGCAATCAGCCCCAGCATTTT. It encodes CASSDSAGGNQPQHF.

The chain combines TRBV9 with TRBJ2-2; D gene ambiguous. With 0 bases removed from V and 4 bases from J, the gap between germline ends came to 13 bases. Germline V gives CDR1 SGDLS, CDR2 YYNGEE. This CDR3 has 16 amino acids. CDR3 nucleotide sequence: TGTGCCAGCAGCGTAGATATCCTTTTCCCCACCGGGGAGCTGTTTTTT. This codes for CASSVDILFPTGELFF.

The genes are TRBV12-5 and TRBJ2-1, with D tentatively TRBD2 (5 bases). Per the germline V gene, CDR1 is LGHNT and CDR2 is FRNRAP. Trimming took off 1 base at V and 5 bases at J, with 6 bases between the two ends. The CDR3 runs 13 residues. CDR3 bases: TGTGCTAGTGGTTTGGCCGGGGACAATGAGCAGTTCTTC. Translation: CASGLAGDNEQFF.

The chain combines TRBV4-3 with TRBJ2-1, with 11 positions matching TRBD2. The CDR3 has 16 residues. V lost 4 bases and J lost 2; bases outside the gene matches: 4. Germline V gives CDR1 LGHNA, CDR2 YSLEER. CDR3 residues: CASSRGGLAAYNEQFF. In DNA, the CDR3 is TGCGCCAGCAGCCGAGGGGGACTAGCGGCCTACAATGAGCAGTTCTTC.

In this sample, this clone turned up once. The V gene is TRBV19, the J gene TRBJ1-3; D is unclear. V was cut by 5 bases and J by 7 bases, with 15 bases left in between. This CDR3 has 14 residues. CDR1 and CDR2 from the germline V gene are LNHDA and SQIVND (reference sequence). The CDR3 loop is CASSRVGSENTIYF. The CDR3 DNA reads as TGTGCCAGTAGTCGGGTAGGCAGCGAGAACACCATATATTTT.

This rearrangement joins TRBV7-3 to TRBJ1-2; 7 nucleotides match TRBD1. Trimming took 5 bases from V and 8 from J; bases not matched to a gene: 11. There are 14 residues in the CDR3. Germline-derived CDR1 and CDR2 are SGHTA and FQGTGA. CDR3 bases: TGTGCCAGCAGCCCGACAGGGACCTTTGGGGGCTACACCTTC. As protein: CASSPTGTFGGYTF.

This clone has a single count. This chain uses TRBV19 with TRBJ1-5; possible D gene TRBD1, 6 bases. The germline gives CDR1 LNHDA, CDR2 SQIVND (reference sequence). This CDR3 has 16 residues. V shed 3 bases and J shed 5 bases, with 17 bases lying between them. The DNA of the CDR3 is TGTGCCAGTAGTATGGCAGGGGTAGTGTTAGATCAGCCCCAGCATTTT. Amino acid sequence: CASSMAGVVLDQPQHF.

The rearrangement joins TRBV27 to TRBJ2-1; D remains ambiguous. CDR3 size: 13 residues. The ends were cut back, 2 bases at V and 7 bases at J, with 9 bases in the middle. The germline gives CDR1 MNHEY, CDR2 SMNVEV (reference sequence). CDR3 residues: CASSLKSFNEQFF. CDR3 DNA: TGTGCCAGCAGTTTAAAATCCTTTAATGAGCAGTTCTTC.

The chain's CDR3 is CASSQSGYNEQFF. The DNA for the CDR3 is TGCGCCAGCAGCCAAAGCGGTTACAATGAGCAGTTCTTC. The chain links TRBV4-1 to TRBJ2-1, with D perhaps matching TRBD2 (5 bases). The CDR3 runs to 13 residues. Deletions cut 2 bases from V and 4 bases from J, with 6 bases between. Germline assignment: CDR1 MGHRA and CDR2 YSYEKL.

The V gene is TRBV29-1, the J gene TRBJ1-3; D ambiguous. Germline CDR1 and CDR2: SQVTM and ANQGSEA. Trimming removed 3 bases at V and 4 bases at J, with 7 bases between. This CDR3 region has 12 residues. The CDR3 DNA reads TGCAGCGTTGAGCGAGCCGGAAACACCATATATTTT. It encodes CSVERAGNTIYF.